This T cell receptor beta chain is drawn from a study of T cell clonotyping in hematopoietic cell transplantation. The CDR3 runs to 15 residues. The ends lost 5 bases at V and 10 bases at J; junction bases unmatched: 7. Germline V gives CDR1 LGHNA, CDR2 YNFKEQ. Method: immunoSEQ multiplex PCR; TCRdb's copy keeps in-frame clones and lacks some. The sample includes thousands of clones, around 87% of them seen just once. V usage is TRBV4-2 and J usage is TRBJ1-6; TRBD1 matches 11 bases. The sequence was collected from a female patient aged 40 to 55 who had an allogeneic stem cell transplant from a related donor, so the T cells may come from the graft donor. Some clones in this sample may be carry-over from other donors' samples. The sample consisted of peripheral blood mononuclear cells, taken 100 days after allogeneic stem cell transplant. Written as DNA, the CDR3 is TGTGCCAGCAGCGTTGGGGACAGGGGGAACTCACCCCTCCACTTT. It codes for CASSVGDRGNSPLHF.